This entry describes one T cell receptor (beta chain). Its antigen is not known. Sequencing was performed with immunoSEQ multiplex PCR; in TCRdb, only in-frame clones are kept and a portion is missing. The sample holds around 58,000 clones, 85% to 90% seen once. Germline V lookup: CDR1 SGHTA, CDR2 FQGNSA. This CDR3 spans 16 amino acids. V lost 5 bases and J 2 bases, leaving 17 bases between the germline ends. This record belongs to a study of OX40 agonist ivuxolimab in advanced cancers. Study-wide background: Ivuxolimab was delivered to patients intravenously every 2 weeks at doses spanning 0.01 to 10 mg/kg. Findings and limits, study-wide: Expanded peripheral T cell antigen specificity was not determined.

Blood samples were obtained at baseline, cycle 4 day 1, and cycle 7 day 1. Sequencing used CD4+ or CD8+ T cells sorted from blood, obtained in a trial of the OX40 agonist ivuxolimab. This chain links TRBV7-2 with TRBJ2-3; maybe TRBD2 (6 bases). The receptor's source is an adult with an advanced solid tumor such as melanoma, head and neck, liver or kidney cancer. In DNA, the CDR3 is TGTGCCAGCAGCCCCTCGGCGGGGCGATACACAGATACGCAGTATTTT. This encodes CASSPSAGRYTDTQYF.